This TCR beta chain was recorded in a study of blood T cell repertoires in COVID-19. Using immunoSEQ multiplex PCR, the repertoire was profiled, and TCRdb retains in-frame clones only, with some absent. The sample holds fewer than 400,000 clones, roughly 90% seen once. The CDR3 sequence is 16 residues long. Germline CDR1 is LGHNA and CDR2 is YSLEER. V was trimmed by 0 bases and J by 0 bases, leaving 11 bases between them. Donors were grouped by their self-reported clinical history. This receptor was identified in a woman in her thirties who had been exposed to COVID-19. The sample consisted of PBMCs or T cells enriched from blood (not recorded which). This chain connects TRBV4-3 to TRBJ1-1; possibly TRBD1 for D (5 bases). The CDR3 spells CASSQDDGHLNTEAFF. The DNA of the CDR3 is TGCGCCAGCAGCCAAGATGATGGACACCTGAACACTGAAGCTTTCTTT.